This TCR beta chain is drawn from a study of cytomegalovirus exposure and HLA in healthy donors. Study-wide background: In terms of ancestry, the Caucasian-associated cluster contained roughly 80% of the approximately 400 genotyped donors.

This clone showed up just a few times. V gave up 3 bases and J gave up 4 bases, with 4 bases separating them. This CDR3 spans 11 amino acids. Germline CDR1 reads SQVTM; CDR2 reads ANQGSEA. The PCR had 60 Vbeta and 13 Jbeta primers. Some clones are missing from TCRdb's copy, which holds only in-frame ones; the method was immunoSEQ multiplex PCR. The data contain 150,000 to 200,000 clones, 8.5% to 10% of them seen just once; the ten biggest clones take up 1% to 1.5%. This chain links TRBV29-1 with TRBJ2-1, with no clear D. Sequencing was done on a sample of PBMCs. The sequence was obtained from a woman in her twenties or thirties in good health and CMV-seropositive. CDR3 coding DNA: TGCAGCGTTGAGAGGTACAATGAGCAGTTCTTC. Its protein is CSVERYNEQFF.